This TCR beta chain was identified in a study of blood T cell repertoires in COVID-19. Study details: PBMCs, B-cell-depleted T cells, or T cells provided the cDNA or gDNA that made up the material.

CDR3 size: 12 residues. V was cut by 3 bases and J by 8 bases, with 13 bases left in between. Germline V CDR1 and CDR2: GTSNPN, SVGIG (reference sequence). TCRdb's table, derived via immunoSEQ multiplex PCR, lists solely in-frame clones and lacks some. The table lists about 200,000 clones, 80% to 90% of them singletons. This TCR was recovered from a woman in her forties or fifties who had been exposed to COVID-19. The chain carries TRBV30 and TRBJ1-2; TRBD1 is a possible D gene (6 bases). Sequenced: PBMCs or T cells enriched from blood (not recorded which). CDR3: CAWSGGQPGYTF. In DNA, the CDR3 is TGTGCCTGGAGCGGTGGACAGCCCGGCTACACCTTC.